Presented here are 9 T cell receptor beta chains from one specimen sequenced in a study of technical replicates of blood from a handful of donors. Only in-frame clones appear in the TCRdb table, and some are missing; sequencing was by immunoSEQ multiplex PCR. The table has under 85,000 clones, around 97% seen once. Sequenced input: T cells isolated from PBMCs. The receptors were gathered from a human donor in good health.

The J gene is TRBJ2-4, the V gene TRBV5-4, with a possible D match to TRBD1 (7 bases). The ends were cut back, 1 base at V and 7 bases at J, with 15 bases in the middle. In germline, CDR1 is SGHNT, CDR2 YYREEE (reference sequence). This CDR3 is 15 amino acids long. CDR3 DNA: TGTGCCAGCAGCTTGTCTTCAGGGGGGTCCAACATTCAGTACTTC. Amino acids: CASSLSSGGSNIQYF.

The chain combines TRBV7-8 with TRBJ2-1; 9 positions agree with TRBD2. CDR1 is SGHVS and CDR2 is FQNEAQ in the germline V gene. This CDR3 is 15 amino acids long. V shed 3 bases and J 7 bases; nucleotides not matched to a gene: 7. DNA of the CDR3: TGTGCCAGCAGCTTGCGCGGGAGGGCGGGGAATGAGCAGTTCTTC. Encoded protein: CASSLRGRAGNEQFF.

The chain joins TRBV11-2 to TRBJ1-2, with no clear D. The germline V gene encodes CDR1 SGHAT and CDR2 FQNNGV. V was trimmed by 0 bases and J by 5 bases, leaving 16 bases between them. The CDR3 runs to 16 residues. CDR3 bases: TGTGCCAGCAGCTTAGATCTCTCGGGGAGGGCGTATGGCTACACCTTC. Its protein is CASSLDLSGRAYGYTF. Together with reference TRBV11-2 and TRBJ1-2, the CDR3 gives the full variable domain: EAGVAQSPRYKIIEKRQSVAFWCNPISGHATLYWYQQILGQGPKLLIQFQNNGVVDDSQLPKDRFSAERLKGVDSTLKIQPAKLEDSAVYLCASSLDLSGRAYGYTFGSGTRLTVV.

The chain uses TRBV5-1 and TRBJ1-1, with a weak D call TRBD1 (5 bases). The CDR3 contains 16 residues. Germline CDR1 and CDR2: SGHRS and YFSETQ. Trimming cost V 0 bases and J 1 base, with 13 bases left between them. This CDR3 reads CASSLVYRGSNTEAFF. CDR3 nucleotide sequence: TGCGCCAGCAGCTTGGTTTATAGGGGATCGAACACTGAAGCTTTCTTT.

The chain is built from TRBV29-1 and TRBJ2-7, with D perhaps matching TRBD2 (6 bases). Germline V gene sequence: CDR1 SQVTM, CDR2 ANQGSEA. The CDR3 contains 12 residues. The V and J ends lost 4 bases and 2 bases respectively, with 9 bases between them. CDR3 amino acids: CSVAEGPYEQYF. In DNA form, the CDR3 reads TGCAGCGTTGCGGAGGGGCCCTACGAGCAGTACTTC.

CDR3 nucleotide sequence: TGTGCCAGCAGCACAGGGGCCTCGAACACTGAAGCTTTCTTT. It is translated as CASSTGASNTEAFF. V usage is TRBV13 and J usage is TRBJ1-1, with TRBD1 matching over 7 bases. There are 14 residues in the CDR3. Germline-derived CDR1 and CDR2 are PRHDT and FYEKMQ (reference sequence). Germline trimming cut 5 bases from V and 1 base from J; bases unmatched to any gene: 4.

The genes are TRBV27 and TRBJ1-1; TRBD1 agrees at 7 bases. The V and J ends lost 2 bases and 7 bases, in that order; junction bases with no gene match: 7. Germline V gene lookup returns CDR1 MNHEY and CDR2 SMNVEV (reference sequence). This CDR3 contains 14 residues. CDR3: CASSLPGQEDEAFF. DNA of the CDR3: TGTGCCAGCAGTTTACCCGGACAGGAGGATGAAGCTTTCTTT.

CDR3 region: CASSYRSTRTGELFF. Written as DNA, the CDR3 is TGTGCCAGCAGTTACCGATCCACGAGGACCGGGGAGCTGTTTTTT. V gene TRBV6-5 combines with J gene TRBJ2-2; D is ambiguous. V was cut by 2 bases and J by 5 bases, with 12 bases left in between. CDR3 length: 15 residues. Germline V gene data show CDR1 as MNHEY and CDR2 as SVGAGI.

V and J are TRBV5-1 and TRBJ1-2; D ambiguous. The CDR3 is 13 amino acids. Deletions cut 2 bases from V and 2 bases from J, with 7 bases between. The germline CDR1 and CDR2 sequences are SGHRS and YFSETQ. The CDR3 here is CASSFGENYGYTF. The CDR3 coding sequence is TGCGCCAGCAGCTTCGGAGAAAACTATGGCTACACCTTC.